This is a list of T cell receptor beta chains from one sample in a study of T cell responses to AZD1222 COVID-19 vaccine. Produced via immunoSEQ multiplex PCR; TCRdb's table is partial and in-frame only. Of roughly 110,000 clones detected, approximately 90% appear once; the ten largest clones hold 6.5%. Sequenced material: peripheral blood, taken 28 days after the second AZD1222 dose. All receptors derive from an adult who received the AZD1222 COVID-19 vaccine. CDR3s include the opening cysteine and the closing phenylalanine or tryptophan. D genes are given only for firm matches. Clone sizes are given selectively: once, few, many, or a class where the clone is expanded.

TRBD1	TRBV19	TRBJ2-5	once	CASSQSSTGLWETQYF	TGTGCCAGTAGTCAATCCTCGACAGGGCTCTGGGAGACCCAGTACTTC
-	TRBV19	TRBJ2-6	-	CASLRDPSGANVLTF	TGTGCCAGCCTCAGGGATCCCTCTGGGGCCAACGTCCTGACTTTC
-	TRBV4-1	TRBJ1-5	-	CASSTGSGQPQHF	TGCGCCAGCAGCACAGGATCAGGCCAGCCCCAGCATTTT
-	TRBV7-3	TRBJ2-3	-	CASSLNYQSTDTQYF	TGTGCCAGCAGCTTAAATTACCAGAGCACAGATACGCAGTATTTT
TRBD2	TRBV6-1	TRBJ2-3	-	CASSEGGGDPGTQYF	TGTGCCAGCAGTGAAGGCGGGGGGGACCCCGGTACGCAGTATTTT
TRBD1	TRBV6-5	TRBJ1-1	-	CASNRGNTEAFF	TGTGCCAGCAACAGGGGGAACACTGAAGCTTTCTTT
-	TRBV7-2	TRBJ1-1	-	CASSTFGTEAFF	TGTGCCAGCAGCACATTTGGGACAGAAGCTTTCTTT
-	TRBV10-3	TRBJ1-1	-	CAISEGRLNTEAFF	TGTGCCATCAGTGAGGGACGGCTGAACACTGAAGCTTTCTTT
TRBD1	TRBV6-2/TRBV6-3	TRBJ2-3	few	CASSSPTGGNTDTQYF	TGTGCCAGCAGTTCCCCGACAGGGGGGAACACAGATACGCAGTATTTT
-	TRBV5-4	TRBJ1-1	-	CASSLGQSGYGTEAFF	TGTGCCAGCAGCTTGGGTCAGTCAGGGTATGGGACTGAAGCTTTCTTT
-	TRBV9	TRBJ1-3	-	CASSVQRDGNTIYF	TGTGCCAGCAGCGTCCAAAGAGATGGAAACACCATATATTTT
TRBD1	TRBV4-3	TRBJ1-3	-	CASSQADRAGNTIYF	TGCGCCAGCAGCCAGGCCGACAGGGCTGGAAACACCATATATTTT
TRBD1	TRBV10-3	TRBJ2-1	once	CAISTGQGNEQFF	TGTGCCATCAGCACCGGACAGGGCAATGAGCAGTTCTTC
-	TRBV4-3	TRBJ1-2	-	CASSQGRSSVYGYTF	TGCGCCAGCAGCCAAGGTCGTTCCTCTGTCTATGGCTACACCTTC